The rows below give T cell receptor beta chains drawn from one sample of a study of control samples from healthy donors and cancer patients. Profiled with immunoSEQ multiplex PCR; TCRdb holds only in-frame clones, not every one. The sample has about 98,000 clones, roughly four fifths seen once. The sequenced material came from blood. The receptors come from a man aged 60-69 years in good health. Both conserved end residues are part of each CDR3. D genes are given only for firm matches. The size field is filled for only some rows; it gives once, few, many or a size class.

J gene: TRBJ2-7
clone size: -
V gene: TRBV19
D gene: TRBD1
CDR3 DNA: TGTGCCAGTAGTATCGCGCCCCGGGACAGGGCCTACGAGCAGTACTTC
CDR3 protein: CASSIAPRDRAYEQYF

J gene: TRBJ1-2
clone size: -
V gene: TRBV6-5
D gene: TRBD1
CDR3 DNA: TGTGCCAGCAGTCTGTCGGGACAGGGCGTGTATGGCTACACCTTC
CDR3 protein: CASSLSGQGVYGYTF

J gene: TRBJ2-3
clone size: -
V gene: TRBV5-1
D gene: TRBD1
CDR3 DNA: TGCGCCAGCAGCTTGTTGACAGGGACGGATACGCAGTATTTT
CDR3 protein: CASSLLTGTDTQYF

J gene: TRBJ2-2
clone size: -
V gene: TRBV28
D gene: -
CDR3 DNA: TGTGCCAGCAGTTTACTAATAGGGGTCTCCACCGGGGAGCTGTTTTTT
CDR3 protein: CASSLLIGVSTGELFF

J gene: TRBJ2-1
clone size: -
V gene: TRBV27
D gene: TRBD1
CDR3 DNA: TGTGCCAGCAGGGGCCGACAGGGAATCTCCTACAATGAGCAGTTCTTC
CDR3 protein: CASRGRQGISYNEQFF

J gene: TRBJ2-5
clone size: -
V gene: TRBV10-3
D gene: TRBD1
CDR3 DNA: TGTGCCATCAGTGGGTCCCGAGGACAGGTAGGACGTGAGACCCAGTACTTC
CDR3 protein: CAISGSRGQVGRETQYF

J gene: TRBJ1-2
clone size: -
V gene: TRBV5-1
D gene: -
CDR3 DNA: TGCGCCAGCAGCTCCAGCGGGGGAAACTATGGCTACACCTTC
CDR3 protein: CASSSSGGNYGYTF

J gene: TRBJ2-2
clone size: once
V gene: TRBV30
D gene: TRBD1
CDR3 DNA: TGTGCCTGGAGTGGTACAGGGGTCACCGGGGAGCTGTTTTTT
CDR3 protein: CAWSGTGVTGELFF

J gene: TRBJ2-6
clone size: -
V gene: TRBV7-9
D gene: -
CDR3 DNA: TGTGCCAGCAGCTCCACGCGGGGGCGATCTGGGGCCAACGTCCTGACTTTC
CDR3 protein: CASSSTRGRSGANVLTF

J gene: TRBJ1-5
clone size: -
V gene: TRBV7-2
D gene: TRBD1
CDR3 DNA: TGTGCCAGCAGCCAACTGTCGGGACAGGTAGGACAGCCCCAGCATTTT
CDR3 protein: CASSQLSGQVGQPQHF

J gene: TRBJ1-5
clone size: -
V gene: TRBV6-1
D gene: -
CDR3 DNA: TGTGCCAGCAGTCAAGGTGGGGGAGGCGGCAATCAGCCCCAGCATTTT
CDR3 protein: CASSQGGGGGNQPQHF

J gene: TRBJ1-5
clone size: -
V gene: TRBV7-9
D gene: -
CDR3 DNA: TGTGCCAGCAGCCTTCAGAGTTTGCCCCAGCATTTT
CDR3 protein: CASSLQSLPQHF

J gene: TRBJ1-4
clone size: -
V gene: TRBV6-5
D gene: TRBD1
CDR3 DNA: TGTGCCAGCAGTTCAGGGGGGTTTAATGAAAAACTGTTTTTT
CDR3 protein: CASSSGGFNEKLFF

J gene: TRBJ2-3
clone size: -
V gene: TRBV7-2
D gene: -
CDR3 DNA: TGTGCCAGCAGCTTAATGATCGATACGCAGTATTTT
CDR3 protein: CASSLMIDTQYF

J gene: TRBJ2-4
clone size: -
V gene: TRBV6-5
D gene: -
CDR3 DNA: TGTGCCAGCAGGTACGGTTCGGAAAACATTCAGTACTTC
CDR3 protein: CASRYGSENIQYF

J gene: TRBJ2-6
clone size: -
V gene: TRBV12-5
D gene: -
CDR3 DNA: TGTGCTAGTAGACACTCTGGGGCCAACGTCCTGACTTTC
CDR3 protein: CASRHSGANVLTF

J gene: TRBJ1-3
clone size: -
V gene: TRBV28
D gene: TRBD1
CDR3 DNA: TGTGCCAGCAGTCCGGGGCCCAGGGGGCTAGACACCATATATTTT
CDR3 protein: CASSPGPRGLDTIYF

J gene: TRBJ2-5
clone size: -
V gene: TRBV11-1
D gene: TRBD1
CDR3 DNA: TGTGCCAGCAGCTTATTTACAGGGGGCTACCAAGAGACCCAGTACTTC
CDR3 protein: CASSLFTGGYQETQYF

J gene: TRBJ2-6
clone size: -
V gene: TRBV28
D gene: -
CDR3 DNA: TGTGCCAGCAGCCCGACGTCCGCTGGGGGCCACTTTGGGGCCAACGTCCTGACTTTC
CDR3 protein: CASSPTSAGGHFGANVLTF

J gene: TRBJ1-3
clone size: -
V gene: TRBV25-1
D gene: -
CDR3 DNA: TGTGCCAGCAGTGACGGTTCCGTCTCTGGAAACACCATATATTTT
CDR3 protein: CASSDGSVSGNTIYF

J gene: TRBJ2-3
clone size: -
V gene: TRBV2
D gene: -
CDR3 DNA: TGTGCCAGCAGTGAACAGGGGAGCACAGATACGCAGTATTTT
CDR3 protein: CASSEQGSTDTQYF

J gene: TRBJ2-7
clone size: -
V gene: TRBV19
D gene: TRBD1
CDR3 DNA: TGTGCCAGTAGTATAAGGGGGACAGGGGCGCCCTCCTACGAGCAGTACTTC
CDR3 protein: CASSIRGTGAPSYEQYF

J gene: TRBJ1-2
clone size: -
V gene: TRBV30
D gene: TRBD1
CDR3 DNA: TGTGCCTGGAGTGGGGACAGGGTAGTACCCACCTTC
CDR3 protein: CAWSGDRVVPTF

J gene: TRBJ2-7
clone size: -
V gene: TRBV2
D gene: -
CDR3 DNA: TGTGCCAGCAGTGAACGGGTGGGGCTCGAGCAGTACTTC
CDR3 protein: CASSERVGLEQYF

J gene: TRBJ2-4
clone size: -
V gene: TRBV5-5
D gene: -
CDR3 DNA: TGTGCCAGCAGCTTGGATTGGGGCGGGAACATTCAGTACTTC
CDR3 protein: CASSLDWGGNIQYF

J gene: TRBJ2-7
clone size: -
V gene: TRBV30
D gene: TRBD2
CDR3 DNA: TGTGCCTGGAGTGTCGGCGGGGGTAATTCCTACGAGCAGTACTTC
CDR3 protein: CAWSVGGGNSYEQYF

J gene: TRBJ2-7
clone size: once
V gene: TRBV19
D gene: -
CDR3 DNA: TGTGCCAGTAGTATAATTGCAGGAGGAGGGACCTACGAGCAGTACTTC
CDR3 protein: CASSIIAGGGTYEQYF

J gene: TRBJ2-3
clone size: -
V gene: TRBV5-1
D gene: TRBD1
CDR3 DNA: TGCGCCAGCAGCTTGGACCGGACAGGGGTAATGGATACGCAGTATTTT
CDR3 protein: CASSLDRTGVMDTQYF